Listed here are 21 T cell receptor beta chains from one sample, sequenced in a study of blood T cell repertoires in COVID-19. The repertoire was sequenced with immunoSEQ multiplex PCR; TCRdb's copy has only in-frame clones and lacks some. The sample includes about 110,000 clones, over 80% of them seen just once. The source material was peripheral blood. The receptors were sampled from a woman between 65 and 79 years old with acute or convalescent COVID-19.

V and J are TRBV4-2 and TRBJ1-1; tentatively, D is TRBD1 (6 bases). Germline-derived CDR1 and CDR2 are LGHNA and YNFKEQ. The CDR3 loop spans 14 amino acids. V gave up 3 bases and J gave up 1 base, with 9 bases separating them. In DNA form, the CDR3 reads TGTGCCAGCAGCCATCCAGGGGCGAACACTGAAGCTTTCTTT. It translates to CASSHPGANTEAFF.

The chain uses TRBV29-1 and TRBJ1-2, with a tentative D call TRBD1 (6 bases). Trimming stripped 8 bases from V and 8 bases from J, with 18 bases between. The CDR3 sequence is 12 residues long. Looked up from germline, CDR1 is SQVTM and CDR2 is ANQGSEA. The CDR3 protein is CSTAGQSGGYTF. The CDR3 coding sequence is TGCAGCACCGCCGGACAGTCGGGAGGCTACACCTTC.

This chain uses TRBV18 with TRBJ2-1; the D gene is possibly TRBD2 (6 bases). Trimming took 2 bases from V and 1 from J, leaving 15 bases between them. Per germline, CDR1 KGHSH and CDR2 LQKENI. This CDR3 is 17 amino acids long. DNA for the CDR3: TGTGCCAGCTCACCAATTAGGCTAGCGCCTTCCTACAATGAGCAGTTCTTC. It specifies CASSPIRLAPSYNEQFF.

The chain is built from TRBV7-6 and TRBJ1-1; weak D call: TRBD1 (5 bases). V lost 5 bases, J lost 5 bases, and 24 bases lay in between. This CDR3 has 17 residues. Germline loops: CDR1 SGHVS, CDR2 FNYEAQ. The CDR3 sequence is CASSAEEVQGGNTEAFF. CDR3 nucleotides: TGTGCCAGCAGCGCCGAAGAGGTCCAGGGAGGTAATACTGAAGCTTTCTTT.

J is TRBJ1-1 and V is TRBV28; no reliable D call. V lost 2 bases and J 0 bases, leaving 10 bases between the germline ends. This CDR3 comprises 15 residues. Germline CDR1 MDHEN, CDR2 SYDVKM. In DNA form, the CDR3 reads TGTGCCAGCAGTTTACGAAGACACTTGAACACTGAAGCTTTCTTT. Translating it yields CASSLRRHLNTEAFF. Combining the CDR3 with reference TRBV28 and TRBJ1-1 gives the whole variable domain DVKVTQSSRYLVKRTGEKVFLECVQDMDHENMFWYRQDPGLGLRLIYFSYDVKMKEKGDIPEGYSVSREKKERFSLILESASTNQTSMYLCASSLRRHLNTEAFFGQGTRLTVV.

The rearrangement uses TRBV28 and TRBJ2-7, with D perhaps matching TRBD2 (5 bases). CDR3 length: 16 amino acids. Trimming removed 2 bases at V and 1 base at J, with 15 bases between. Germline-derived CDR1 and CDR2 are MDHEN and SYDVKM. The CDR3 DNA follows: TGTGCCAGCAGTTTAGATCGGACTGGAGCTTCCTACGAGCAGTACGTC. This codes for CASSLDRTGASYEQYV.

This clone turned up a few times. V gene TRBV12-3 or TRBV12-4 combines with J gene TRBJ1-1; D not certain. The V end lost 3 bases, the J end lost 1 base, and 6 bases lay between the germline ends. This CDR3 comprises 13 residues. The CDR3: CASSLGENTEAFF. The CDR3 coding sequence is TGTGCCAGCAGTTTGGGCGAGAACACTGAAGCTTTCTTT.

This chain links TRBV27 with TRBJ1-5; D possibly corresponds to TRBD1 (5 bases). CDR1 and CDR2 (germline): MNHEY, SMNVEV (reference sequence). The ends were cut back, 5 bases at V and 2 bases at J, with 10 bases in the middle. There are 14 residues in the CDR3. The CDR3 DNA is TGTGCCAGCAGTAGGGGTTTCGGCAATCAGCCCCAGCATTTT. This translates into CASSRGFGNQPQHF.

This chain joins TRBV28 and TRBJ2-7; 8 nucleotides align to TRBD1. Germline values: CDR1 MDHEN, CDR2 SYDVKM. The length of the CDR3 is 14 residues. The V gene end was trimmed by 6 bases and the J gene end by 0 bases; junction bases not matched to a gene: 4. DNA for the CDR3: TGTGCCAGCAGCCGGGACAGGAGCTCCTACGAGCAGTACGTC. Its translation: CASSRDRSSYEQYV.

The DNA of the CDR3 is TGTGCCAGCAGCTTAGACGGCAGGAGGAATTCACCCCTCCACTTT. Translation gives CASSLDGRRNSPLHF. The gene calls are TRBV7-2 and TRBJ1-6; D remains ambiguous. Germline V CDR1 and CDR2: SGHTA, FQGNSA. Deletions cut 1 base from V and 7 bases from J, with 11 bases between. The CDR3 contains 15 residues.

The CDR3 reads CASSPRDLPYEQYV. Written as DNA, the CDR3 is TGTGCCAGCAGCCCCAGGGACTTACCCTACGAGCAGTACGTC. This chain joins TRBV7-9 and TRBJ2-7; D is perhaps TRBD2 (6 bases). V was clipped by 5 bases and J by 2 bases, with 13 bases between them. The V gene's germline CDR1 is SEHNR and CDR2 FQNEAQ (reference sequence). CDR3 length: 14 amino acids.

CDR3 coding DNA: TGTGCCAGCAGTCCCTACGTGGGCTATGAGCAGTTCTTC. This translates into CASSPYVGYEQFF. J is TRBJ2-1 and V is TRBV28; D is uncertain. The CDR3 length is 13 residues. Germline-derived CDR1 and CDR2 are MDHEN and SYDVKM. V lost 5 bases, J lost 8 bases, and 13 bases lay in between.

V and J are TRBV7-9 and TRBJ2-7, with TRBD1 matching over 8 bases. There are 16 residues in the CDR3. The V gene end was trimmed by 3 bases and the J gene end by 7 bases; junction bases not matched to a gene: 14. Germline CDR1 is SEHNR and CDR2 is FQNEAQ (reference sequence). As DNA, the CDR3 is TGTGCCAGCAGCTTTACCCTCCGGGACAGGCCTTGGGAGCAGTACTTC. It encodes CASSFTLRDRPWEQYF.

This clone appeared a single time. The chain links TRBV5-1 to TRBJ1-2, with TRBD1 matching over 8 bases. Trimming removed 3 bases from V and 2 bases from J; junction bases left unmatched: 3. Germline assignment: CDR1 SGHRS and CDR2 YFSETQ. CDR3 length: 14 amino acids. The CDR3 sequence is CASSSTGGNYGYTF. As DNA, the CDR3 is TGCGCCAGCAGCTCAACAGGGGGGAACTATGGCTACACCTTC. Using reference TRBV5-1 and TRBJ1-2 for the parts outside the CDR3, the full variable domain is KAGVTQTPRYLIKTRGQQVTLSCSPISGHRSVSWYQQTPGQGLQFLFEYFSETQRNKGNFPGRFSGRQFSNSRSEMNVSTLELGDSALYLCASSSTGGNYGYTFGSGTRLTVV.

In its sample, this clone was seen once. The DNA for the CDR3 is TGTGCCAGTACCAGACAGGGGATCTACGAGCAGTACGTC. It specifies CASTRQGIYEQYV. The chain joins TRBV19 to TRBJ2-7; the match to TRBD1 covers 8 bases. Germline V gene data show CDR1 as LNHDA and CDR2 as SQIVND (reference sequence). J gave up 3 bases and V 7 bases, and 5 bases lay outside the gene matches. This CDR3 has 13 amino acids.

Turning to this clone: Other DNA sequences of this sample code for an identical CDR3. This sequence joins TRBV6-4 and TRBJ2-3; TRBD2 aligns across 9 bases. The junction had 3 bases not matched to a gene; V was cut back by 5 bases and J by 0 bases. This CDR3 comprises 15 residues. Germline CDR1 and CDR2: MRHNA and SNTAGT. The CDR3 DNA sequence: TGTGCCAGCAGTCCGACTAGCGGTAGCACAGATACGCAGTATTTT. This gives the protein CASSPTSGSTDTQYF.

CDR3 region: CASSFPWGDSPLHF. In nucleotides, the CDR3 is TGTGCCAGCAGCTTCCCCTGGGGGGATTCACCCCTCCACTTT. V and J are TRBV11-2 and TRBJ1-6; D possibly corresponds to TRBD1 (5 bases). Germline values: CDR1 SGHAT, CDR2 FQNNGV. Between the trimmed V and J ends, which lost 3 bases and 8 bases, there was a span of 11 bases. The CDR3 totals 14 residues.

V and J are TRBV2 and TRBJ1-1; 12 positions match TRBD1. The germline V gene has CDR1 SNHLY and CDR2 FYNNEI. The CDR3 is 16 amino acids. V was clipped by 6 bases and J by 3 bases; unmatched bases: 8. The CDR3 spells CASRTGQGARDTEAFF. DNA of the CDR3: TGTGCCAGCAGGACGGGACAGGGGGCGAGGGACACTGAAGCTTTCTTT.

The chain employs TRBV28 and TRBJ1-1; D remains ambiguous. The CDR3 loop spans 14 amino acids. V was clipped by 3 bases and J by 4 bases, with 12 bases between them. Germline lookup yields CDR1 MDHEN and CDR2 SYDVKM. The CDR3 nucleotides are TGTGCCAGCAGTTTGAGGGTGCGAGTCACTGAAGCTTTCTTT. Encoded protein: CASSLRVRVTEAFF.

This chain connects TRBV6-4 to TRBJ2-1, with TRBD2 as a possible D gene (6 bases). Trimming pared 2 bases from V and 9 bases from J, leaving 17 bases between. The CDR3 covers 15 residues. Germline values: CDR1 MRHNA, CDR2 SNTAGT. CDR3 coding DNA: TGTGCCAGCAGTGACCCTAGGGCGGGGAGTGGTGAGCAGTTCTTC. The encoded protein is CASSDPRAGSGEQFF.

This sequence joins TRBV5-1 and TRBJ2-3; TRBD1 matches 8 bases. With 5 bases clipped from V and 3 bases from J, the junction kept 5 bases outside the gene matches. This CDR3 contains 14 residues. Germline V gene sequence: CDR1 SGHRS, CDR2 YFSETQ. The CDR3: CASSGRTGTDTQYF. The CDR3 bases are TGCGCCAGCAGTGGAAGGACAGGGACAGATACGCAGTATTTT. Variable domain in full (rest from reference TRBV5-1 and TRBJ2-3): KAGVTQTPRYLIKTRGQQVTLSCSPISGHRSVSWYQQTPGQGLQFLFEYFSETQRNKGNFPGRFSGRQFSNSRSEMNVSTLELGDSALYLCASSGRTGTDTQYFGPGTRLTVL.